This T cell receptor (beta chain) was identified during a study of radiation and T cells in renal cell carcinoma. Germline assignment: CDR1 LNHDA and CDR2 SQIVND (reference sequence). There are 13 residues in the CDR3. After removal of 9 bases from V and 4 bases from J, the junction contained 5 bases not matched to a gene. Time point specified: blood 2 weeks post-SBRT. As to treatment: 15 Gy SBRT to primary tumor, nephrectomy 4 weeks later. Blood was sampled at baseline, 2 weeks and 4 weeks after SBRT. Only a few counts were recorded for this clone. Its antigen is as yet unknown. The data were produced by immunoSEQ multiplex PCR, yet TCRdb's version contains in-frame clones alone and is incomplete. The table includes about 130,000 clones, approximately 90% detected once. Study-wide points: No pretreatment tumor biopsies were available for baseline clonotypes.

This chain links TRBV19 with TRBJ1-2, with 10 positions matching TRBD1. The TCR originated in a woman aged 70-85 years with renal cell carcinoma. Sequenced material: blood, taken from a patient whose treatment included radiotherapy and nephrectomy. The CDR3, as DNA: TGTGCCAGCCGGGACAGGGGAGGCTATGGCTACACCTTC. As protein: CASRDRGGYGYTF.